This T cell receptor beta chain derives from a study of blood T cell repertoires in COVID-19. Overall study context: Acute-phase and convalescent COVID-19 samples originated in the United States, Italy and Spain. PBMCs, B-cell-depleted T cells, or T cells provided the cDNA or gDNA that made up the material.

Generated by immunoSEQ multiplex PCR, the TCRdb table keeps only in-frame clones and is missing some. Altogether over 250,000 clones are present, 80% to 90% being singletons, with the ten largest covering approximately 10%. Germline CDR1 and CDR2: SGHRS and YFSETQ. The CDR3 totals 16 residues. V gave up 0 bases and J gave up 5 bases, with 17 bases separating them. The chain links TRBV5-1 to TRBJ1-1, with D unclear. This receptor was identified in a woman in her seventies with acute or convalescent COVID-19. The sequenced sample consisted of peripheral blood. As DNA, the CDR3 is TGCGCCAGCAGCTTGGGACTGGCAAGTGTTGTTACTGAAGCTTTCTTT. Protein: CASSLGLASVVTEAFF.